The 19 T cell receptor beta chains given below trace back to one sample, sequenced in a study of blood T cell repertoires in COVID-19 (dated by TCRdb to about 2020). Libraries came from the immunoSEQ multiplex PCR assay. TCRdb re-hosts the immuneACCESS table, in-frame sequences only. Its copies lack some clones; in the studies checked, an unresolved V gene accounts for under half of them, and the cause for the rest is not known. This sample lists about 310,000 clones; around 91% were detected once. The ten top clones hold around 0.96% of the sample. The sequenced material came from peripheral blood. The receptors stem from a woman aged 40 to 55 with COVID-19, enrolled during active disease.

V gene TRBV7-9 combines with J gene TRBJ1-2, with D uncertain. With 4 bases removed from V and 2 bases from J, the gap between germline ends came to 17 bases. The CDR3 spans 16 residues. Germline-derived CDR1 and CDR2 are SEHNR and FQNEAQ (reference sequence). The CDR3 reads CASSSNLEERNYGYTF. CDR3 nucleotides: TGTGCCAGCAGCTCCAACCTAGAGGAACGGAACTATGGCTACACCTTC.

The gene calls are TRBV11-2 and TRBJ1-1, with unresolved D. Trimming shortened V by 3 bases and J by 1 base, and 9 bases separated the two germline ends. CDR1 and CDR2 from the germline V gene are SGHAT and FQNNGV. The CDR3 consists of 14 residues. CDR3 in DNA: TGTGCCAGCAGCTTGGCACCGAAGAACACTGAAGCTTTCTTT. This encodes CASSLAPKNTEAFF.

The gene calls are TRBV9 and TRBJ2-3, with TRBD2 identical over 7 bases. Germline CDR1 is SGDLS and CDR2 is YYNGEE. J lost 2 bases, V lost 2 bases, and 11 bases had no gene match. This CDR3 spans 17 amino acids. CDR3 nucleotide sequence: TGTGCCAGCAGCGTTATTGGAGCGGGGCGTTACACAGATACGCAGTATTTT. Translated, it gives CASSVIGAGRYTDTQYF.

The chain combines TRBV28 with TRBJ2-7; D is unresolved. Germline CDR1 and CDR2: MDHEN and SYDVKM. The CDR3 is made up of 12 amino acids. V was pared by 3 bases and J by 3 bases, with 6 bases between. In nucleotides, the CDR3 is TGTGCCAGCAGTTTTCCACACTACGAGCAGTACTTC. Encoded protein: CASSFPHYEQYF.

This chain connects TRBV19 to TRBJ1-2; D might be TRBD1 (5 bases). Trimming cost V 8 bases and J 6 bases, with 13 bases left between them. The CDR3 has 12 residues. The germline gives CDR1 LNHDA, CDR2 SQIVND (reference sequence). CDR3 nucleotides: TGTGCCAGTGTCGACAACAGGCATGGCTACACCTTC. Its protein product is CASVDNRHGYTF.

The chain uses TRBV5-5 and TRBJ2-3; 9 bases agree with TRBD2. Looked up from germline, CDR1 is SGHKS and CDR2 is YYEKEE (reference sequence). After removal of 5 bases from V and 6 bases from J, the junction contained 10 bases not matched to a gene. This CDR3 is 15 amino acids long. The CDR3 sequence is CASRPTSGLGDTQYF. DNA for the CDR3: TGTGCCAGCAGGCCTACTAGCGGGCTGGGGGATACGCAGTATTTT.

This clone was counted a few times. CDR3 sequence reads: CASSYVGPAGPDTQYF. Written as DNA, the CDR3 is TGTGCCAGCAGTTACGTCGGTCCGGCGGGCCCAGATACGCAGTATTTT. This chain joins TRBV6-5 and TRBJ2-3; TRBD2 is a possible D gene (5 bases). Trimming left V 2 bases short and J 4 bases short, with 16 bases between. Germline lookup yields CDR1 MNHEY and CDR2 SVGAGI. This CDR3 is built from 16 residues.

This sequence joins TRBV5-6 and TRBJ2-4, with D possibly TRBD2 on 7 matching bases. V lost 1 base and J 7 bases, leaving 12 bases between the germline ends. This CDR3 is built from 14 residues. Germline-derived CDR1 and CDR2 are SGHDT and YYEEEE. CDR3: CASSLSGTTNIQYF. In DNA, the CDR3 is TGTGCCAGCAGCTTGAGCGGGACAACGAACATTCAGTACTTC.

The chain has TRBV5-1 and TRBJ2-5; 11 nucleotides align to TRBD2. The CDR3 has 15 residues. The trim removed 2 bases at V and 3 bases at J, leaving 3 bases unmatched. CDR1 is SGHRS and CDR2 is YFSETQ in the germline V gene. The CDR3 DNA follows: TGCGCCAGCAGCTTCACTAGCGGGAGCAAAGAGACCCAGTACTTC. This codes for CASSFTSGSKETQYF.

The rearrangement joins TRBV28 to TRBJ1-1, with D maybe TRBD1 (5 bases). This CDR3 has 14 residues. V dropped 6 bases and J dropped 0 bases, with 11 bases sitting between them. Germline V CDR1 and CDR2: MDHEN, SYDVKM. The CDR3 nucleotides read TGTGCCAGCAGCCCCCGGGGGGTGAACACTGAAGCTTTCTTT. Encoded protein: CASSPRGVNTEAFF.

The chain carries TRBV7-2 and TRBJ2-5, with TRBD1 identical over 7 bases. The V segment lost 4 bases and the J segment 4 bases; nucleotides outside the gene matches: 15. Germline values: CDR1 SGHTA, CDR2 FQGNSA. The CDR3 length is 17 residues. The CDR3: CASSSFGRGRGGETQYF. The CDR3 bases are TGTGCCAGCAGCTCCTTCGGAAGGGGGCGAGGGGGAGAGACCCAGTACTTC.

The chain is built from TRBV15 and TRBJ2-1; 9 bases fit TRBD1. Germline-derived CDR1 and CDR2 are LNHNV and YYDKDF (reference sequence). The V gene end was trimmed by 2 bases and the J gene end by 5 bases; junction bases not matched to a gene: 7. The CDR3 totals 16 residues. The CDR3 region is CATSRPTGTGNNEQFF. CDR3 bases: TGTGCCACCAGCAGACCGACCGGGACAGGGAACAATGAGCAGTTCTTC. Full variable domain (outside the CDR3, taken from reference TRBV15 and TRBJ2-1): DAMVIQNPRYQVTQFGKPVTLSCSQTLNHNVMYWYQQKSSQAPKLLFHYYDKDFNNEADTPDNFQSRRPNTSFCFLDIRSPGLGDTAMYLCATSRPTGTGNNEQFFGPGTRLTVL.

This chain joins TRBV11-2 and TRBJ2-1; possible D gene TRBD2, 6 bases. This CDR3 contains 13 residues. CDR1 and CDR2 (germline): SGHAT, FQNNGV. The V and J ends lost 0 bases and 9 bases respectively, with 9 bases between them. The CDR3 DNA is TGTGCCAGCAGCTTAGATTGGAGGGCTGAGCAGTTCTTC. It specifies CASSLDWRAEQFF.

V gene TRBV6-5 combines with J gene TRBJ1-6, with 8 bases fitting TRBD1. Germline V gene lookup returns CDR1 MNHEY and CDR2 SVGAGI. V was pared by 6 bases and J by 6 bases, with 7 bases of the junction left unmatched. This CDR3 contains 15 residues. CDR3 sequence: CASSFQGAGNSPLHF. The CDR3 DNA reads TGTGCCAGCAGCTTTCAGGGGGCGGGTAATTCACCCCTCCACTTT.

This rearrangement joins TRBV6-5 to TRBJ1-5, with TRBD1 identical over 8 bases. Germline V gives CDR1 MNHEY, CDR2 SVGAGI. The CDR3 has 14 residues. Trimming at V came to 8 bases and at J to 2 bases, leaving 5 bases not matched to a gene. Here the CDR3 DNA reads TGTGCCAGCGTCCAGGGGGCCGGCAATCAGCCCCAGCATTTT. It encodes CASVQGAGNQPQHF.

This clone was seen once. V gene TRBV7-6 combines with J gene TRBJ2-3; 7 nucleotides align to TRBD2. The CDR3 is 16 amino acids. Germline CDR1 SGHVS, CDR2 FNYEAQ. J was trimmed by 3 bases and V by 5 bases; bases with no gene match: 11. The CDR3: CASSPIGSGSTDTQYF. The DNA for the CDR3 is TGTGCCAGCAGCCCCATAGGTAGCGGGTCAACAGATACGCAGTATTTT.

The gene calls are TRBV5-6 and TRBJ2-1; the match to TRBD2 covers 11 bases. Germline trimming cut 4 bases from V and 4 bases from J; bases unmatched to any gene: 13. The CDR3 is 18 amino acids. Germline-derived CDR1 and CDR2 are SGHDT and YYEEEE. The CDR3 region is CASSIRSTSGSSYNEQFF. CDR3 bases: TGTGCCAGCAGCATTAGGTCAACTAGCGGGAGTTCATACAATGAGCAGTTCTTC. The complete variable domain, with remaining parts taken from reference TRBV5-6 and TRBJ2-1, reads DAGVTQSPTHLIKTRGQQVTLRCSPKSGHDTVSWYQQALGQGPQFIFQYYEEEERQRGNFPDRFSGHQFPNYSSELNVNALLLGDSALYLCASSIRSTSGSSYNEQFFGPGTRLTVL.

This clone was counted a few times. The CDR3 DNA reads as TGCGCCAGCAGGGGGCGTGGAGACAGGGGTCAAAGCTACGAGCAGTACTTC. Protein sequence: CASRGRGDRGQSYEQYF. The genes are TRBV10-1 and TRBJ2-7, with 8 bases lining up with TRBD1. This CDR3 has 17 amino acids. CDR1 is WNHNN and CDR2 is SYGVQD in the germline V gene (reference sequence). V was pared by 6 bases and J by 3 bases, with 16 bases of the junction left unmatched.

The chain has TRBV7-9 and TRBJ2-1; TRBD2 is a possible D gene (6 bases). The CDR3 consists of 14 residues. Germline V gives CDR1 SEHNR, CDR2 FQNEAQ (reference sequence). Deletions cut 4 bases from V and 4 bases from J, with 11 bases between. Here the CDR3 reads CASSSVAVYNEQFF. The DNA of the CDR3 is TGTGCCAGCAGCTCGGTAGCGGTGTACAATGAGCAGTTCTTC.